The rows below give T cell receptor beta chains drawn from one sample of a study of shared clonotypes between healthy human individuals. The repertoire was sequenced with immunoSEQ multiplex PCR; TCRdb's copy has only in-frame clones and lacks some. The sample contains some 300,000 clones, roughly 80% of which appear only once. Sample: memory CD4+ T cells sorted from blood. The receptors shown here come from a man in his thirties or forties in good health. The CDR3 runs from the conserved cysteine through the conserved F or W. The D gene is left open where the match is weak. Expanded clones get a size class; other rows say once, few or many, or leave the size out.

V gene,D gene,clone size,J gene,CDR3 protein,CDR3 DNA
TRBV7-6,TRBD2,few,TRBJ2-5,CASSLFQGGSETQYF,TGTGCCAGCAGCTTATTCCAGGGAGGGTCAGAGACCCAGTACTTC
TRBV5-4,NA,NA,TRBJ2-2,CASSPPGRQAGELFF,TGTGCCAGCAGCCCCCCGGGGAGACAGGCCGGGGAGCTGTTTTTT
TRBV19,TRBD2,NA,TRBJ2-5,CASSLLGLAGDAAETQYF,TGTGCCAGTAGTCTCCTAGGACTAGCGGGAGATGCTGCGGAGACCCAGTACTTC
TRBV6-4,TRBD2,NA,TRBJ2-3,CASSVTSGSTDTQYF,TGTGCCAGCAGCGTCACTAGCGGGAGCACAGATACGCAGTATTTT
TRBV10-2,NA,NA,TRBJ2-4,CACGDADYPGNIQYF,TGCGCCTGTGGAGACGCTGACTACCCCGGGAACATTCAGTACTTC
TRBV14,TRBD2,NA,TRBJ2-7,CASSLDRAGEQYF,TGTGCCAGCAGCCTGGACCGAGCGGGGGAGCAGTACTTC
TRBV6-1,NA,NA,TRBJ2-1,CASSEDKSSYNEQFF,TGTGCCAGCAGTGAAGATAAAAGCTCCTACAATGAGCAGTTCTTC
TRBV5-1,NA,NA,TRBJ1-2,CASSLRGTDYGYTF,TGCGCCAGCAGCTTAAGGGGGACGGACTATGGCTACACCTTC
TRBV23-1,TRBD1,NA,TRBJ1-4,CASSQSLTGREKLFF,TGCGCCAGCAGTCAATCACTGACAGGGCGAGAAAAACTGTTTTTT
TRBV2,TRBD1,few,TRBJ1-1,CASSERQGRTEAFF,TGTGCCAGCAGTGAAAGACAGGGAAGAACTGAAGCTTTCTTT
TRBV6-5,NA,NA,TRBJ2-7,CASAKAAGKYEQYF,TGTGCCAGCGCCAAGGCAGCCGGGAAGTACGAGCAGTACTTC